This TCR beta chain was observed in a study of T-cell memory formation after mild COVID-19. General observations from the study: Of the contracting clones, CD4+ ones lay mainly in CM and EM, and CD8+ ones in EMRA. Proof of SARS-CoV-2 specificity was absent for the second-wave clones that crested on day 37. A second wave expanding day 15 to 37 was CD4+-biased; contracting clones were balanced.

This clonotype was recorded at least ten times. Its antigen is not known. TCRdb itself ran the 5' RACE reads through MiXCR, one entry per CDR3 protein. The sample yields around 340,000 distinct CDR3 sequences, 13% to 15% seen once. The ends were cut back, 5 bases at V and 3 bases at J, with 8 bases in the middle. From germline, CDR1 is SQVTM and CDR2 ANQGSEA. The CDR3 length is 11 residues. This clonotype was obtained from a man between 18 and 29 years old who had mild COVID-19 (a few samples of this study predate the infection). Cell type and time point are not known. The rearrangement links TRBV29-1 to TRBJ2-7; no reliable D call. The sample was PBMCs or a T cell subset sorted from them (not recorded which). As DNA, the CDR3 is TGCAGCGTTAGTCAGAACTACGAGCAGTACTTC. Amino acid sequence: CSVSQNYEQYF.